These 13 T cell receptor beta chains share one sample of origin, sequenced in a study of CD8 T cell repertoires and HIV-1 epitope variants (dated by TCRdb to 2018 to 2020). The library was obtained by the immunoSEQ multiplex PCR assay. In TCRdb, the immuneACCESS table is reduced to in-frame sequences with V and J assigned. These tables do not hold every clone; where another copy was compared, an unresolved V gene accounts for under half, and the others remain unexplained. The sample includes roughly 5,000 clones, with under 75% observed a single time. Of the sample, around 46% falls within the top ten clones. These receptors lack a known antigen. The specimen sequenced was cultured CD8+ T cells derived from PBMCs. These receptor sequences come from a male donor with HIV.

This rearrangement joins TRBV6-5 to TRBJ2-7; the match to TRBD2 covers 8 bases. This CDR3 is 12 amino acids long. CDR1 and CDR2 from the germline V gene are MNHEY and SVGAGI. The V gene end was trimmed by 6 bases and the J gene end by 6 bases; junction bases not matched to a gene: 4. The CDR3 DNA is TGTGCCAGCAGCCCGGGGGGGGGCGAGCAGTACTTC. Translating it yields CASSPGGGEQYF.

The CDR3 protein is CASSRVSSSGANVLTF. The CDR3 coding sequence is TGTGCCAGCAGCCGCGTCTCAAGCTCTGGGGCCAACGTCCTGACTTTC. The V gene is TRBV28, the J gene TRBJ2-6; D ambiguous. Germline V gives CDR1 MDHEN, CDR2 SYDVKM. CDR3 length equals 16 residues. Trimming took 6 bases from V and 0 from J, leaving 12 bases between them. The full variable domain, with the rest looked up from reference TRBV28 and TRBJ2-6, is DVKVTQSSRYLVKRTGEKVFLECVQDMDHENMFWYRQDPGLGLRLIYFSYDVKMKEKGDIPEGYSVSREKKERFSLILESASTNQTSMYLCASSRVSSSGANVLTFGAGSRLTVL.

The sample holds a few counts of this clone. The chain's CDR3 is CASSQDLSSEMGAYEQYF. The DNA of the CDR3 is TGTGCCAGCAGCCAAGATTTAAGTTCGGAGATGGGTGCCTACGAGCAGTACTTC. This chain joins TRBV14 and TRBJ2-7; D is undetermined. Germline V gene lookup returns CDR1 SGHDN and CDR2 FVKESK. Trimming stripped 0 bases from V and 2 bases from J, with 20 bases between. The CDR3 is 18 residues long.

This clone was seen only a few times. The chain uses TRBV7-9 and TRBJ2-7, with D perhaps being TRBD1 or TRBD2 (5 bases each). Germline CDR1 reads SEHNR; CDR2 reads FQNEAQ (reference sequence). The CDR3 is 17 amino acids. Deletions cut 1 base from V and 2 bases from J, with 18 bases between. CDR3: CASSLDYGAVEAYEQYF. CDR3 bases: TGTGCCAGCAGCTTAGATTATGGGGCAGTGGAGGCCTACGAGCAGTACTTC.

The J gene is TRBJ2-7, the V gene TRBV4-1; maybe TRBD1 (6 bases). This CDR3 has 14 residues. Germline V lookup: CDR1 MGHRA, CDR2 YSYEKL. Between the trimmed V and J ends, which lost 4 bases and 0 bases, there was a span of 10 bases. The CDR3 DNA is TGCGCCAGCAGCCCGACAGGAGGCTCCTACGAGCAGTACTTC. It translates to CASSPTGGSYEQYF.

V and J are TRBV28 and TRBJ1-5; TRBD1 might be the D (5 bases). The germline gives CDR1 MDHEN, CDR2 SYDVKM. The ends were cut back, 4 bases at V and 6 bases at J, with 25 bases in the middle. This CDR3 contains 18 residues. CDR3 DNA: TGTGCCAGCAGTTGGGGTACGGAAAACGGGGCAGGAAGTCAGCCCCAGCATTTT. Encoded protein: CASSWGTENGAGSQPQHF.

In this sample, this clone turned up once. The chain recombines TRBV7-6 with TRBJ1-1, with 7 positions matching TRBD1. J gave up 0 bases and V 5 bases, and 12 bases lay outside the gene matches. Germline V gene data show CDR1 as SGHVS and CDR2 as FNYEAQ. The CDR3 consists of 17 residues. The CDR3 protein is CASSLTPTTGVNTEAFF. The CDR3 region has the DNA TGTGCCAGCAGCCTGACACCCACAACAGGGGTGAACACTGAAGCTTTCTTT. Looking up the rest from reference TRBV7-6 and TRBJ1-1 gives the full variable domain: GAGVSQSPRYKVTKRGQDVALRCDPISGHVSLYWYRQALGQGPEFLTYFNYEAQQDKSGLPNDRFSAERPEGSISTLTIQRTEQRDSAMYRCASSLTPTTGVNTEAFFGQGTRLTVV.

The rearrangement joins TRBV6-7 to TRBJ1-4, with TRBD1 identical over 9 bases. TRBV6-7 counts as an open reading frame of uncertain function. Germline trimming cut 8 bases from V and 7 bases from J; bases unmatched to any gene: 11. The length of the CDR3 is 15 residues. CDR3 coding DNA: TGTGCCAGCGGGGACAGGGTAAATGTGGCTGAAAAACTGTTTTTT. Amino acids: CASGDRVNVAEKLFF.

The V gene is TRBV5-1, the J gene TRBJ1-1, with D unclear. CDR3 length: 13 residues. V gave up 0 bases and J gave up 2 bases, with 5 bases separating them. Germline V gives CDR1 SGHRS, CDR2 YFSETQ. The DNA of the CDR3 is TGCGCCAGCAGCTTGGAGGTAAACACTGAAGCTTTCTTT. Translated, it gives CASSLEVNTEAFF.

This clone was picked up a small number of times. For the CDR3, the DNA is TGTGCCACCAGCAGGGGGGTTCAGCCCCAGCATTTT. It translates to CATSRGVQPQHF. V gene TRBV15 combines with J gene TRBJ1-5; TRBD1 is a possible D gene (5 bases). The ends were cut back, 3 bases at V and 6 bases at J, with 6 bases in the middle. This CDR3 contains 12 residues. The germline gives CDR1 LNHNV, CDR2 YYDKDF (reference sequence).

The gene calls are TRBV6-1 and TRBJ2-2; 8 bases align to TRBD1. This CDR3 has 16 amino acids. V gave up 3 bases and J gave up 4 bases; unmatched junction bases: 7. Germline CDR1 reads MNHNS; CDR2 reads SASEGT. The CDR3: CASSDHRGFSTGELFF. In DNA form, the CDR3 reads TGTGCCAGCAGTGACCACAGGGGGTTTAGCACCGGGGAGCTGTTTTTT.

The chain recombines TRBV30 with TRBJ2-7; TRBD1 agrees at 10 bases. The CDR3 totals 14 residues. Germline V gene lookup returns CDR1 GTSNPN and CDR2 SVGIG (reference sequence). The junction had 6 bases not matched to a gene; V was cut back by 2 bases and J by 5 bases. CDR3 DNA sequence: TGTGCCTGGAGTACCGGGACAGGGGCGAACGAGCAGTACTTC. Translation gives CAWSTGTGANEQYF.

This clone was found a few times. The chain recombines TRBV4-2 with TRBJ2-5; D remains ambiguous. From germline, CDR1 is LGHNA and CDR2 YNFKEQ. The V end was cut by 2 bases, the J end by 5 bases, with 9 bases between. The CDR3 has 13 amino acids. The CDR3 DNA follows: TGTGCCAGCAGCCAAACCGCCGGGGAGACCCAGTACTTC. Translating gives CASSQTAGETQYF.